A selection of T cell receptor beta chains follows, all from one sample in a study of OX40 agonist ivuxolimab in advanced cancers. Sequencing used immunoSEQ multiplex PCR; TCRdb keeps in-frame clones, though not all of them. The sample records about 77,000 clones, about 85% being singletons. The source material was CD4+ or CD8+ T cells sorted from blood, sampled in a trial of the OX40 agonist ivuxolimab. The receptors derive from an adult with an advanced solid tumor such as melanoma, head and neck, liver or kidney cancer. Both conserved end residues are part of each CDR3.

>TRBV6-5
CASRPMQGTRTEAFF
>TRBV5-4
CASSFELGGLETQYF
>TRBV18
CASSPSSRGSYEQYF
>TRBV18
CASSTISFGGPTGELFF
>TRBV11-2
CASSLVGQGDYGYTF
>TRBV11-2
CASSLESRGSEAFF
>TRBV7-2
CASSPRGNEQYF
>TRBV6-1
CASRVGLEAFF
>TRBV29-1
CSVDRPHGDTEAFF
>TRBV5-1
CASSLMSGRGDTQYF
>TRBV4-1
CASSRSPGQGFNSYEQYF
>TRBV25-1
CASRGQGSFSGNTIYF
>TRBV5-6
CASSFVRQGKLFF
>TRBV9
CASSVDGNTIYF
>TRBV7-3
CASSSGTGTDTQYF
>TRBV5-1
CASSLREGNSPLHF
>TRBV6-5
CASSSRVRGGDEQYF
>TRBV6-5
CASRLGLAGGNEQFF
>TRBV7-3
CASSSLGGTNTGELFF
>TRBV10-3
CAISERPDAQPQHF
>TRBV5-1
CASSLPGTDNEKLFF
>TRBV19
CASSIDPTGGGQPQHF
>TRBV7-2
CASSLYPGRGTEAFF
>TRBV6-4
CASSRDRTQNIQYF
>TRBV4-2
CASSQEHRTSGGYGELFF
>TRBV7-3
CASSLTDRDTYNEQFF
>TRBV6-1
CASSERLGLDTQYF
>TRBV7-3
CASSLTSGGETQYF
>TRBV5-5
CASSLGGGNYGYTF
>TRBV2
CASSGQGNTEAFF
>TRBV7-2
CASSLSGGDTDTQYF
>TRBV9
CASSVELTGTSPLHF
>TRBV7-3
CASSYGPADEQYF
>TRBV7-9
CASSFRGQYNEQFF
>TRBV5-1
CASRAQDTQYF
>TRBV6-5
CASRSGTLDHGYTF
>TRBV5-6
CASSSTGTQNYGYTF
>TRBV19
CASSIDGGRETQYF
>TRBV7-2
CASSTPGHSNSYEQYF
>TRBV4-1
CASNPGDGSYNEQFF
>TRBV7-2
CASSLVWNGVNNEQFF
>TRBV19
CASSRDLTGDTEAFF